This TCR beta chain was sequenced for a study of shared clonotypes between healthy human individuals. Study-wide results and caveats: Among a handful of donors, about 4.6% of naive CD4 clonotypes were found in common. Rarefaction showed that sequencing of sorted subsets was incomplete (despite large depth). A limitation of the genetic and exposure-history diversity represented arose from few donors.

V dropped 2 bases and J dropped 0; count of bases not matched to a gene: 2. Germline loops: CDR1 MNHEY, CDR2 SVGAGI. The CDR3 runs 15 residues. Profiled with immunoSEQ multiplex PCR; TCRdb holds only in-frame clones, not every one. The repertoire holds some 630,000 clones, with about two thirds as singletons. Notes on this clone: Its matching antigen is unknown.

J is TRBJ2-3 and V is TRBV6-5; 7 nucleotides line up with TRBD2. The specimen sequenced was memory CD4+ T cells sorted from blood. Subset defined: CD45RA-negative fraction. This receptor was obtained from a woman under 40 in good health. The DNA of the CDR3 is TGTGCCAGCAGTTACGCGGGAGTAAGCACAGATACGCAGTATTTT. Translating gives CASSYAGVSTDTQYF.